One sample yielded the 27 T cell receptor beta chains listed below, sequenced in a study of blood T cell repertoires in COVID-19. Sequencing was performed with immunoSEQ multiplex PCR; in TCRdb, only in-frame clones are kept and a portion is missing. The profile shows some 110,000 clones, roughly 90% of them singletons. The sample consisted of peripheral blood. These receptors all come from a man aged 50 to 60 with COVID-19, enrolled during active disease.

A remark on this clone: Other DNA sequences in this specimen translate into the identical CDR3. The rearrangement joins TRBV12-3 or TRBV12-4 to TRBJ2-2, with unresolved D. The V and J ends lost 3 bases and 5 bases respectively, with 7 bases between them. The CDR3 runs 13 residues. The CDR3 sequence is CASSFLLTGELFF. CDR3 in DNA: TGTGCCAGCAGTTTTCTCTTGACCGGGGAGCTGTTTTTT.

J is TRBJ1-6 and V is TRBV6-5, with TRBD1 matching 7 bases. The germline CDR1 and CDR2 sequences are MNHEY and SVGAGI. V shed 2 bases, J shed 7 bases, and the junction held 2 bases outside the gene matches. This CDR3 has 14 amino acids. CDR3 DNA sequence: TGTGCCAGCAGTTACAACAGGGGAAATTCACCCCTCCACTTT. Translated, it gives CASSYNRGNSPLHF.

CDR3 sequence: CASSLGLAGSISDTQYF. CDR3 nucleotides: TGTGCCAGCAGCTTGGGACTAGCGGGATCGATCTCAGATACGCAGTATTTT. The chain recombines TRBV5-8 with TRBJ2-3; TRBD2 matches at 11 bases. Germline lookup yields CDR1 SGHTS and CDR2 YDEGEE. The CDR3 consists of 17 residues. J was trimmed by 4 bases and V by 0 bases; bases with no gene match: 7. Full variable domain (missing parts from reference TRBV5-8 and TRBJ2-3): EAGVTQSPTHLIKTRGQQATLRCSPISGHTSVYWYQQALGLGLQFLLWYDEGEERNRGNFPPRFSGRQFPNYSSELNVNALELEDSALYLCASSLGLAGSISDTQYFGPGTRLTVL.

This sequence joins TRBV10-1 and TRBJ2-5, with D possibly TRBD2 on 6 matching bases. The V gene's germline CDR1 is WNHNN and CDR2 SYGVQD (reference sequence). The CDR3 is made up of 13 amino acids. The V end lost 3 bases, the J end lost 7 bases, and 12 bases lay between the germline ends. The CDR3 here is CASSEGGDGTQYF. The CDR3 coding sequence is TGCGCCAGCAGTGAAGGAGGGGATGGGACCCAGTACTTC.

The chain links TRBV11-2 to TRBJ2-2; perhaps TRBD2 as D (6 bases). V lost 5 bases and J 7 bases, leaving 8 bases between the germline ends. In germline, CDR1 is SGHAT, CDR2 FQNNGV. The CDR3 contains 12 residues. DNA of the CDR3: TGTGCCAGCAGCATCGGGGGCGGGGAGCTGTTTTTT. Amino acids: CASSIGGGELFF.

The genes are TRBV3-1 (or the pseudogene TRBV3-2) and TRBJ1-1, with D hard to call. The CDR3 loop spans 15 amino acids. V lost 0 bases, J lost 5 bases, and 13 bases lay in between. Germline V gene data show CDR1 as LGHDT and CDR2 as YNNKEL (reference sequence). Written as DNA, the CDR3 is TGTGCCAGCAGCCAAGAACGCGGGTCGGGAACTGAAGCTTTCTTT. Protein: CASSQERGSGTEAFF.

The genes are TRBV6-4 and TRBJ2-2; 7 bases agree with TRBD2. V gave up 4 bases and J gave up 2 bases; unmatched junction bases: 10. CDR3 length equals 17 residues. Looked up from germline, CDR1 is MRHNA and CDR2 is SNTAGT. The DNA for the CDR3 is TGTGCCAGCAGTGCCACCCCTGCGGGAGCCAACACCGGGGAGCTGTTTTTT. Its protein is CASSATPAGANTGELFF.

V is TRBV2 and J is TRBJ1-6, with 8 bases aligning to TRBD1. Unmatched junction bases numbered 12, after V lost 6 bases and J lost 14 bases. Germline V gene data show CDR1 as SNHLY and CDR2 as FYNNEI. This CDR3 region has 14 residues. CDR3 region: CASRDGTGLWSLHF. CDR3 coding DNA: TGTGCCAGCAGGGACGGGACAGGTCTATGGTCCCTCCACTTT.

The genes are TRBV5-1 and TRBJ1-4; 7 bases agree with TRBD1. The germline V gene has CDR1 SGHRS and CDR2 YFSETQ. The CDR3 consists of 15 residues. V trimming: 0 bases; J trimming: 4 bases; junction bases outside the gene matches: 3. CDR3 amino acids: CASSLGAGGNEKLFF. The CDR3 DNA sequence: TGCGCCAGCAGCTTGGGTGCAGGGGGTAATGAAAAACTGTTTTTT.

CDR3 in amino acids: CASSKDSWGLYGYTF. The CDR3 nucleotides are TGTGCCAGCAGTAAGGACAGTTGGGGTCTTTATGGCTACACCTTC. The V gene is TRBV6-6, the J gene TRBJ1-2; TRBD1 might be the D (6 bases). CDR1 MNHNY and CDR2 SVGAGI come from the germline V gene (reference sequence). V gave up 5 bases and J gave up 5 bases, with 18 bases separating them. The CDR3 length is 15 residues.

J is TRBJ2-6 and V is TRBV6-2 or TRBV6-3; D is possibly TRBD2 (5 bases). Trimming cost V 6 bases and J 0 bases, with 9 bases left between them. Germline-derived CDR1 and CDR2 are MNHEY and SVGEGT. The CDR3 contains 15 residues. CDR3: CASSHGGSGANVLTF. The CDR3 region has the DNA TGTGCCAGCAGCCACGGAGGCTCTGGGGCCAACGTCCTGACTTTC.

The V and J genes are TRBV6-5 and TRBJ2-3; D not certain. The V end lost 7 bases, the J end lost 0 bases, and 5 bases lay between the germline ends. Germline CDR1 and CDR2: MNHEY and SVGAGI. The CDR3 covers 12 residues. CDR3 sequence reads: CASMASTDTQYF. In nucleotides, the CDR3 is TGTGCCAGCATGGCTAGCACAGATACGCAGTATTTT.

The chain links TRBV5-4 to TRBJ1-6, with D unclear. Trimming removed 4 bases at V and 5 bases at J, with 16 bases between. The CDR3 runs 16 residues. CDR1 and CDR2 from the germline V gene are SGHNT and YYREEE (reference sequence). This CDR3 reads CASSRGPFTDNSPLHF. The CDR3 bases are TGTGCCAGCAGCCGGGGTCCCTTCACGGATAATTCACCCCTCCACTTT.

This chain connects TRBV2 to TRBJ2-7; 8 bases match TRBD1. The germline CDR1 and CDR2 sequences are SNHLY and FYNNEI. V dropped 1 base and J dropped 5; count of bases not matched to a gene: 4. This CDR3 is built from 14 residues. The CDR3 DNA is TGTGCCAGCAGTGAAGGGACAGGGTCGCACGAGCAGTACGTC. Its protein is CASSEGTGSHEQYV.

In its sample, this clone was seen once. This chain uses TRBV11-2 with TRBJ2-1; 8 bases fit TRBD1. V was clipped by 5 bases and J by 2 bases; unmatched bases: 8. The CDR3 is 16 amino acids. Germline lookup yields CDR1 SGHAT and CDR2 FQNNGV. DNA of the CDR3: TGTGCCAGCAGCCGTCCTAAGACAGGGGCCTACAATGAGCAGTTCTTC. Amino acids: CASSRPKTGAYNEQFF.

The chain links TRBV5-3 to TRBJ2-4; 10 bases fit TRBD2. Being an ORF, TRBV5-3 has a function that is uncertain. CDR3 length: 18 residues. J was trimmed by 3 bases and V by 2 bases; bases with no gene match: 11. The CDR3 here is CARSFQAGGPLGKNIQYF. CDR3 nucleotides: TGTGCCAGAAGCTTTCAAGCGGGAGGGCCGTTGGGCAAAAACATTCAGTACTTC.

In this sample, this clone turned up once. This chain joins TRBV11-2 and TRBJ1-1; D remains unclear. Deletions cut 2 bases from V and 0 bases from J, with 10 bases between. Germline CDR1 is SGHAT and CDR2 is FQNNGV. The CDR3 is 15 amino acids. The CDR3 loop is CASSLSVQMNTEAFF. The CDR3 DNA reads as TGTGCCAGCAGCTTAAGTGTCCAGATGAACACTGAAGCTTTCTTT. Variable domain in full (rest from reference TRBV11-2 and TRBJ1-1): EAGVAQSPRYKIIEKRQSVAFWCNPISGHATLYWYQQILGQGPKLLIQFQNNGVVDDSQLPKDRFSAERLKGVDSTLKIQPAKLEDSAVYLCASSLSVQMNTEAFFGQGTRLTVV.

The chain carries TRBV7-9 and TRBJ1-2, with D possibly matching TRBD1 (5 bases). V shed 4 bases and J shed 8 bases, with 20 bases lying between them. The CDR3 is 15 amino acids. CDR1 and CDR2 from the germline V gene are SEHNR and FQNEAQ (reference sequence). DNA for the CDR3: TGTGCCAGCAGCTCCACAGGAACAGCCTGGGGAGGCTACACCTTC. Its translation: CASSSTGTAWGGYTF.

The chain employs TRBV30 and TRBJ2-1; D ambiguous. Germline assignment: CDR1 GTSNPN and CDR2 SVGIG (reference sequence). Trimming removed 1 base from V and 8 bases from J, with 6 bases in between. The CDR3 loop spans 11 amino acids. In DNA form, the CDR3 reads TGTGCCTGGAGTGATATTCATGAGCAGTTCTTC. This encodes CAWSDIHEQFF.

This clone was observed a single time. This sequence joins TRBV7-2 and TRBJ1-3; 8 bases match TRBD1. The CDR3 runs to 15 residues. After removal of 1 base from V and 2 bases from J, the junction contained 1 base not matched to a gene. Per germline, CDR1 SGHTA and CDR2 FQGNSA. The CDR3 region is CASSLGRGPGNTIYF. CDR3 sequence (DNA): TGTGCCAGCAGCTTAGGCAGGGGGCCTGGAAACACCATATATTTT.

This chain links TRBV19 with TRBJ1-2, with TRBD1 identical over 8 bases. Per germline, CDR1 LNHDA and CDR2 SQIVND (reference sequence). The CDR3 totals 14 residues. V lost 3 bases and J lost 5; bases outside the gene matches: 5. CDR3 nucleotides: TGTGCCAGTAGTATCTCGACAGGGGAGTATGGCTACACCTTC. Its translation: CASSISTGEYGYTF.

The chain couples TRBV9 to TRBJ1-3; no clear D gene. V was trimmed by 4 bases and J by 3 bases, leaving 14 bases between them. Per germline, CDR1 SGDLS and CDR2 YYNGEE. This CDR3 has 15 amino acids. The CDR3 nucleotides are TGTGCCAGCAGCTCGGGGTGGGCGGTTGGAAACACCATATATTTT. It translates to CASSSGWAVGNTIYF.

The chain links TRBV11-1 to TRBJ2-5; 7 bases agree with TRBD2. Looked up from germline, CDR1 is SGHAT and CDR2 is FQDESV (reference sequence). The J segment lost 4 bases and the V segment lost 5 bases, leaving 7 bases of the junction unmatched. The CDR3 runs to 14 residues. CDR3: CASSHGGIPETQYF. In nucleotides, the CDR3 is TGTGCCAGCAGCCACGGGGGGATTCCAGAGACCCAGTACTTC.

The chain joins TRBV6-1 to TRBJ2-3; tentative D call: TRBD2 (5 bases). Germline CDR1 is MNHNS and CDR2 is SASEGT. Trimming left V 3 bases short and J 0 bases short, with 10 bases between. The CDR3 extends over 15 amino acids. CDR3 loop: CASSDGIYSTDTQYF. The CDR3, as DNA: TGTGCCAGCAGTGACGGGATCTATAGCACAGATACGCAGTATTTT.

In DNA form, the CDR3 reads TGTGCCAGCAGCTTCCTCGGGTCAGATACGCAGTATTTT. Translating it yields CASSFLGSDTQYF. J is TRBJ2-3 and V is TRBV7-2; unclear D gene. Germline V gene sequence: CDR1 SGHTA, CDR2 FQGNSA. The CDR3 length is 13 residues. Trimming removed 3 bases at V and 4 bases at J, with 8 bases between.

The DNA for the CDR3 is TGTGCCATCAGGGGGACAGGGGGTTTAGAGACCCAGTACTTC. Translated: CAIRGTGGLETQYF. The rearrangement uses TRBV10-3 and TRBJ2-5; 11 positions agree with TRBD1. Germline-derived CDR1 and CDR2 are ENHRY and SYGVKD. The CDR3 is 14 amino acids. The trim removed 6 bases at V and 4 bases at J, leaving 4 bases unmatched.

The V and J genes are TRBV24-1 and TRBJ2-1, with 10 bases fitting TRBD2. Germline V gives CDR1 KGHDR, CDR2 SFDVKD. This CDR3 region has 14 residues. V lost 5 bases, J lost 10 bases, and 7 bases stayed unmatched. This chain's CDR3 is CATSVSGRAGEQFF. CDR3 sequence (DNA): TGTGCCACCAGTGTGAGCGGGAGGGCCGGCGAGCAGTTCTTC.